Listed below are T cell receptor beta chains from one sample, sequenced in a study of cytomegalovirus exposure and HLA in healthy donors. The table came from immunoSEQ multiplex PCR; TCRdb's copy has only in-frame clones and leaves some out. The profile shows about 140,000 clones, approximately 80% of them singletons. Sequenced sample: PBMCs. These receptors were taken from a man aged 45-65 years in good health and CMV-seronegative. CDR3s include the opening cysteine and the closing phenylalanine or tryptophan. D genes are given only for firm matches.

cdr3_length j_call d_call v_call cdr3_aa cdr3_nt
15 TRBJ1-4 TRBD1 TRBV6-6 CASSSFDRGLEKLFF TGTGCCAGCAGTTCATTCGACAGGGGCCTAGAAAAACTGTTTTTT
18 TRBJ1-1 TRBD1 TRBV27 CASIAAPGQGAPNTEAFF TGTGCCAGCATCGCCGCCCCGGGACAGGGGGCCCCGAACACTGAAGCTTTCTTT
16 TRBJ1-2 - TRBV18 CASSPAQQGFNGGYTF TGTGCCAGCTCCCCAGCCCAACAGGGCTTCAATGGAGGCTACACCTTC
16 TRBJ1-1 - TRBV4-2 CASSQEGWGENTEAFF TGTGCCAGCAGCCAAGAGGGGTGGGGAGAGAACACTGAAGCTTTCTTT
14 TRBJ2-5 TRBD1 TRBV6-1 CASSADRGRETQYF TGTGCCAGCAGTGCGGACAGGGGGCGAGAGACCCAGTACTTC
16 TRBJ2-7 TRBD1 TRBV11-3 CASSSMGTGLLYEQYF TGTGCCAGCAGCTCCATGGGGACAGGGCTTCTCTACGAGCAGTACTTC
13 TRBJ2-7 - TRBV7-8 CASSLSGFNEQYF TGTGCCAGCAGCTTATCAGGGTTCAACGAGCAGTACTTC
15 TRBJ1-1 - TRBV6-5 CASSLPGVGGTEAFF TGTGCCAGCAGTTTGCCCGGGGTGGGGGGCACTGAAGCTTTCTTT
15 TRBJ2-7 - TRBV5-1 CASSLVAGSSYEQYF TGCGCCAGCAGCTTGGTTGCGGGAAGCTCCTACGAGCAGTACTTC
16 TRBJ2-7 TRBD2 TRBV11-2 CASSLGKLAGTYEQYF TGTGCCAGCAGCTTAGGGAAACTAGCGGGAACCTACGAGCAGTACTTC